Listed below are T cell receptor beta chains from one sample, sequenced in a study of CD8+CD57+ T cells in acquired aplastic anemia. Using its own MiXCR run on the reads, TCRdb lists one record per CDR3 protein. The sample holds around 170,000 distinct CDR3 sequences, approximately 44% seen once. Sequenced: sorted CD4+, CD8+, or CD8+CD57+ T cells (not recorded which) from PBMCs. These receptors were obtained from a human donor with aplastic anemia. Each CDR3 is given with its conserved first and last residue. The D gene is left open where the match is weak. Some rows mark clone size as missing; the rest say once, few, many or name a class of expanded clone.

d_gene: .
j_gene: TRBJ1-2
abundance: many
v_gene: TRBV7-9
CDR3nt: TGTGCCAGCAGCCCGTCTAACTATGGCTACACCTTC
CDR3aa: CASSPSNYGYTF

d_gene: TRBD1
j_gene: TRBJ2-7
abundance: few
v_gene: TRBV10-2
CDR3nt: TGCGCCAGCAGTGAGCCCTGGACAGGTAACGAGCAGTACTTC
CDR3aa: CASSEPWTGNEQYF

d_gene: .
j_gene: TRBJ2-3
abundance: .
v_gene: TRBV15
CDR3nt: TGTGCCACCAGCAGAGTTGGGGATACGCAGTATTTT
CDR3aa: CATSRVGDTQYF

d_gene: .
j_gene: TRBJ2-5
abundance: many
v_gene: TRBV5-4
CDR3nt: TGTGCCAGCAGCTTCGCCGCTAGCACAGAGACCCAGTACTTC
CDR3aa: CASSFAASTETQYF

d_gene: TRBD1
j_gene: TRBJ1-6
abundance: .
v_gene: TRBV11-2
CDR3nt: TGTGCCAGCAGCCCCCCCGGGACAGCGAGCTCCTATAATTCACCCCTCCACTTT
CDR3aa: CASSPPGTASSYNSPLHF

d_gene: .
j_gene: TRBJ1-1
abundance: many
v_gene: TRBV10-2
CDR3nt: TGCGCCAGCAGTGAGTATGGTAGGGGTGAAGCTTTCTTT
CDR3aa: CASSEYGRGEAFF

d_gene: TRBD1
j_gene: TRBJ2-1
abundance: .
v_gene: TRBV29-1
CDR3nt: TGCAGCGAGGGACAGGGTCCGGAGACCCAGTTCTTC
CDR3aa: CSEGQGPETQFF

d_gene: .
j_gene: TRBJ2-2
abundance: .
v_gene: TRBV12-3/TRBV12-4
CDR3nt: TGTGCCAGCAGTTTATCAGGGTCCGGGGAGCTGTGTTTT
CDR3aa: CASSLSGSGELCF

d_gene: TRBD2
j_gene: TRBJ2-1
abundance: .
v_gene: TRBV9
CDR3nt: TGTGCCAGCAGCGCGAGACTAGCGGGGTACAATGAGCAGTTCTTC
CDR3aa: CASSARLAGYNEQFF

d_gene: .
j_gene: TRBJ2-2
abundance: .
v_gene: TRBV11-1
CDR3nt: TGTGCCAGCAGCTTAGCTGAGGGACACAGCATCGGGGAGCTGTTTTTT
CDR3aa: CASSLAEGHSIGELFF

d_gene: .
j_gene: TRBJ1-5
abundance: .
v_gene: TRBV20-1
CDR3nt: TGCAGTGCCCAAGCCCTTAGCAATCAGCCCCAGCATTTT
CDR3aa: CSAQALSNQPQHF

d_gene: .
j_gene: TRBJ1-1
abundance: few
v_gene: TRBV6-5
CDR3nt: TGTGCCAGCAGTTACCCCAGGACAGCGAACACTGAAGCTTTCTTT
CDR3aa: CASSYPRTANTEAFF

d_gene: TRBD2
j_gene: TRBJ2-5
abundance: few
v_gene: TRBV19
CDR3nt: TGTGCCAGTAGTACTAGCGGGGGGGTTCTCGCGTTC
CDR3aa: CASSTSGGVLAF

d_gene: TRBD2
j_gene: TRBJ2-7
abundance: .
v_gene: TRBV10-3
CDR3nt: TGTGCCAGCAGTAAGGGACTAGCGGTCTACGAGCAGTACTTC
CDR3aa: CASSKGLAVYEQYF

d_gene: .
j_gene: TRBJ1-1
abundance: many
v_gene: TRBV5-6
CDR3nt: TGTGCCAGCAGCTTGAGGTTAACTGAAGCTTTCTTT
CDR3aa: CASSLRLTEAFF

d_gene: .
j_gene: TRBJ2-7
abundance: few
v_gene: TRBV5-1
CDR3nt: TGCGCCAGCAGCTTCGACAGCGCCTACGAGCAGTACTTC
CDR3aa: CASSFDSAYEQYF

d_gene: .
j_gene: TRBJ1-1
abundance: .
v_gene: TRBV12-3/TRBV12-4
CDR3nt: TGTGCCAGCAGTGCCGTGAACACTGAAGCTTTCTTT
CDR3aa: CASSAVNTEAFF

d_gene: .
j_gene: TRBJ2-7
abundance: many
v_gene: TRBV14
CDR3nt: TGTGCCAGCAGCGGGGACGGTACGAAGCAGTACTTC
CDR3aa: CASSGDGTKQYF

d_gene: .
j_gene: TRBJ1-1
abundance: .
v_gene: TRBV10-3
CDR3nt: TGTGCCATCCGTCAGCAGGGGTCAACTGAAGCTTTCTTT
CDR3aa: CAIRQQGSTEAFF

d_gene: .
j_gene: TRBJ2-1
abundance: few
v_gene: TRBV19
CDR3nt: TGTGCCAGTAGTAGCGGGCCTGCCAATGAGCAGTTCTTC
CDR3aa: CASSSGPANEQFF

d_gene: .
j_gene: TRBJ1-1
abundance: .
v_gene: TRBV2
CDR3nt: TGTGCCAGCAGCGTTCAGGGTGAGACGTACACTGAAGCTTTCTTT
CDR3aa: CASSVQGETYTEAFF

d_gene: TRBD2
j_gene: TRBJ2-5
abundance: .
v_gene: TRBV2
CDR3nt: TGTGCCAGCAGTGATCAAGGACTAGCGGAAGAGACCCAGTACTTC
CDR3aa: CASSDQGLAEETQYF

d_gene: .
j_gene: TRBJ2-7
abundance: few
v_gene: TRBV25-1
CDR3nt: TGTGCCAGCAGCACAGGGCCCTACGAGCAGTACTTC
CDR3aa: CASSTGPYEQYF

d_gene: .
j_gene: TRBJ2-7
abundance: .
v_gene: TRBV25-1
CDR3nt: TGTGCCAGCAGTCCACACCAATCCTACGAGCAGTACTTC
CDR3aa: CASSPHQSYEQYF

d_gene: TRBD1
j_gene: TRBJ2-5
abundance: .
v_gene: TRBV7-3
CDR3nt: TGTGCCAGCAACCGAAAACGCCCGGGACAGGGGAGTGGGACCCAGTACTTC
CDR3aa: CASNRKRPGQGSGTQYF

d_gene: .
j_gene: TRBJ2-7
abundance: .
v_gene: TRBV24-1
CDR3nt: TGTGCCACCAGTGATTACTGGCACAACGAGCAGTACTTC
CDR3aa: CATSDYWHNEQYF

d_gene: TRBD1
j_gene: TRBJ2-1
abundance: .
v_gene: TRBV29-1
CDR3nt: TGCAGCGTTGTTGGGACAGTGGGGAATGAGCAGTCCTTC
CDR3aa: CSVVGTVGNEQSF

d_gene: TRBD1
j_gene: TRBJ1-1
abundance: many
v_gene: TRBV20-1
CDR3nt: TGCAGTGCTAGTCGAGGGGGCAGGGACACTGAAGCTTTCTTT
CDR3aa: CSASRGGRDTEAFF

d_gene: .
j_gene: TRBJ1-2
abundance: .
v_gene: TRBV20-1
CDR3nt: TGCAGTGCTAGAGGCAGGGTCGGCTACACCTTC
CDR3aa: CSARGRVGYTF

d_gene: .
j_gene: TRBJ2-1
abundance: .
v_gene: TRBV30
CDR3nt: TGTGCCTGGAGACAGAACAATGAGCAGTTCTTC
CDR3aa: CAWRQNNEQFF

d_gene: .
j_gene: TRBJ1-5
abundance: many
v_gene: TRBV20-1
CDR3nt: TGCAGTGCTGCCCGGGGTGGCAATCAGCCCCAGCATTTT
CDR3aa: CSAARGGNQPQHF

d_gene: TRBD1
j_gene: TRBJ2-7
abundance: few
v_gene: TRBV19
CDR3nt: TGTGCCAGTAGGAGGTACAGGGGGCACTACGAGCAGTACTTC
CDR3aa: CASRRYRGHYEQYF

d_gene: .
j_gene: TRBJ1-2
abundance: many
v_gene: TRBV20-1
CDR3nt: TGCAGTGCTAGAGATGAGGGTCGGGGCTCAGGCGGCTACACCTTC
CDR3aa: CSARDEGRGSGGYTF